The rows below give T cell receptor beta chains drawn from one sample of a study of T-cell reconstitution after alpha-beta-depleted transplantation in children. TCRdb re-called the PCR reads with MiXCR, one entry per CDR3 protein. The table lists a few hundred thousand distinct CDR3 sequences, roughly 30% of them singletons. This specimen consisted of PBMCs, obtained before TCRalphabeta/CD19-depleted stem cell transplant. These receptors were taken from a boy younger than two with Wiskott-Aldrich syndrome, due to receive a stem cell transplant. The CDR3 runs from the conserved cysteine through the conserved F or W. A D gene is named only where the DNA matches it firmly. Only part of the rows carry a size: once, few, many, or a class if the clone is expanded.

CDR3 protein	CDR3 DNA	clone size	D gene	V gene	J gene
CASSLAHPGLDTQYF	TGCGCCAGCAGCTTGGCCCACCCTGGGCTAGATACGCAGTATTTT	few	-	TRBV5-1	TRBJ2-3
CATSRYSGREVYEQYF	TGTGCCACCAGCAGGTATTCGGGCAGGGAAGTCTACGAGCAGTACTTC	few	-	TRBV15	TRBJ2-7
CASSLVNSYGYTF	TGTGCCAGCAGTTTAGTGAACAGCTATGGCTACACCTTC	-	-	TRBV12-3/TRBV12-4	TRBJ1-2
CSARDDLAGSYNEQFF	TGCAGTGCTAGAGATGACCTAGCGGGTTCCTACAATGAGCAGTTCTTC	-	TRBD2	TRBV20-1	TRBJ2-1
CASSLETGYLSYNEQFF	TGTGCCAGCAGTTTGGAGACAGGGTATTTATCCTACAATGAGCAGTTCTTC	-	TRBD1	TRBV12-3/TRBV12-4	TRBJ2-1
CASSPFLFPTGKGANVLTF	TGCGCCAGCAGCCCGTTTCTTTTCCCGACAGGGAAAGGGGCCAACGTCCTGACTTTC	few	TRBD1	TRBV4-1	TRBJ2-6
CASSLDWTDPGAAEAFF	TGCGCCAGCAGCTTGGATTGGACAGATCCGGGGGCCGCTGAAGCTTTCTTT	few	-	TRBV5-1	TRBJ1-1
CASSLGWREASNEQFF	TGCGCCAGCAGCTTGGGATGGCGGGAGGCCAGCAATGAGCAGTTCTTC	-	TRBD2	TRBV5-1	TRBJ2-1
CASSPGDRGIEQYF	TGTGCCAGCAGTCCAGGGGACAGGGGGATCGAGCAGTACTTC	few	TRBD1	TRBV6-1	TRBJ2-7
CASSFRLGGETQYF	TGTGCCAGCAGTTTTCGTCTAGGGGGGGAGACCCAGTACTTC	-	-	TRBV12-3/TRBV12-4	TRBJ2-5
CASSQNSGTAALAKNIQYF	TGCGCCAGCAGCCAAAACTCCGGGACAGCAGCCTTAGCCAAAAACATTCAGTACTTC	-	TRBD1	TRBV5-1	TRBJ2-4
CASSRQGLAGVSSGELFF	TGTGCCAGCAGCCGACAAGGACTAGCGGGAGTGTCGAGCGGGGAGCTGTTTTTT	-	TRBD2	TRBV11-1	TRBJ2-2
CASSLEVGVTDTQYF	TGCGCCAGCAGCTTGGAGGTGGGAGTAACGGATACGCAGTATTTT	few	-	TRBV5-1	TRBJ2-3
CASSFLSGVNTEAFF	TGTGCCAGCAGCTTTTTATCGGGGGTGAACACTGAAGCTTTCTTT	-	-	TRBV7-9	TRBJ1-1
CASSPTSGLGETQYF	TGTGCCAGCAGCCCTACTAGCGGGTTGGGCGAGACCCAGTACTTC	few	TRBD2	TRBV4-2	TRBJ2-5
CASSLVLEEAFF	TGCGCCAGCAGCTTGGTACTAGAGGAAGCTTTCTTT	-	-	TRBV5-1	TRBJ1-1
CASSLVPSAGSGFF	TGTGCCAGCAGCTTAGTTCCCTCAGCGGGATCGGGGTTCTTC	-	TRBD2	TRBV7-2	TRBJ2-1
CASSFSGRVADTQYF	TGTGCCAGCAGCTTTAGCGGGAGGGTCGCAGATACGCAGTATTTT	few	TRBD2	TRBV7-6	TRBJ2-3
CSARPANNQPQHF	TGCAGTGCTAGACCGGCGAACAATCAGCCCCAGCATTTT	-	-	TRBV20-1	TRBJ1-5
CATSRTHGSTDTQYF	TGTGCCACCAGCAGAACACACGGATCCACAGATACGCAGTATTTT	-	-	TRBV15	TRBJ2-3
CSARGDRKNTEAFF	TGCAGTGCTAGAGGGGACAGGAAAAACACTGAAGCTTTCTTT	-	TRBD1	TRBV20-1	TRBJ1-1
CASSMLETQYF	TGTGCCAGCAGTATGTTAGAGACCCAGTACTTC	few	-	TRBV6-1	TRBJ2-5
CATRTGYNEQFF	TGTGCCACCCGGACAGGCTACAATGAGCAGTTCTTC	-	TRBD1	TRBV11-2	TRBJ2-1
CASSVAEDPRSNEQFF	TGTGCCAGCAGCGTAGCTGAAGACCCCCGATCCAATGAGCAGTTCTTC	-	-	TRBV9	TRBJ2-1
CSARDILEGGDEKLFF	TGCAGTGCTAGAGATATTCTCGAGGGAGGGGATGAAAAACTGTTTTTT	-	-	TRBV20-1	TRBJ1-4
CASSQDLPSGSLNEQFF	TGTGCCAGCAGCCAAGACTTGCCTAGCGGGAGTTTAAATGAGCAGTTCTTC	-	TRBD2	TRBV4-2	TRBJ2-1
CASGEGGQPQHF	TGTGCCAGCGGTGAGGGCGGTCAGCCCCAGCATTTT	-	-	TRBV28	TRBJ1-5
CSARDVTVGGSSPLHF	TGCAGTGCTAGAGATGTCACTGTGGGTGGGAGTTCACCCCTCCACTTT	-	-	TRBV20-1	TRBJ1-6
CAISTAGGARNTGELFF	TGTGCCATCAGTACAGCCGGAGGGGCCAGGAACACCGGGGAGCTGTTTTTT	few	-	TRBV10-3	TRBJ2-2
CAISDIQGKETQYF	TGTGCCATCAGTGATATACAGGGAAAAGAGACCCAGTACTTC	few	-	TRBV10-3	TRBJ2-5
CATHRVHNYGYTF	TGTGCCACCCACAGGGTACATAACTATGGCTACACCTTC	-	-	TRBV5-6	TRBJ1-2
CSFMTSGTGLAGEQFF	TGCAGCTTCATGACCTCCGGGACAGGGTTGGCCGGTGAGCAGTTCTTC	few	TRBD1	TRBV29-1	TRBJ2-1
CSVVGSGANVLTF	TGCAGCGTTGTTGGATCTGGGGCCAACGTCCTGACTTTC	few	-	TRBV29-1	TRBJ2-6
CASKFNEGSYGYTF	TGTGCCAGCAAGTTTAATGAGGGTTCCTATGGCTACACCTTC	-	-	TRBV12-3/TRBV12-4	TRBJ1-2
CASSYSRQGGGRRNQPQHF	TGTGCCAGCAGTTACTCGCGACAGGGAGGGGGACGACGCAATCAGCCCCAGCATTTT	-	TRBD1	TRBV6-5	TRBJ1-5
CASSWTSGNNEQFF	TGTGCCAGCAGTTGGACTAGCGGTAACAATGAGCAGTTCTTC	-	TRBD2	TRBV27	TRBJ2-1
CASSLDHSYNEQFF	TGTGCCAGCAGCCTGGATCACTCCTACAATGAGCAGTTCTTC	-	-	TRBV6-5	TRBJ2-1
CAWSPTGLAGGGFF	TGTGCCTGGAGTCCCACCGGACTAGCGGGAGGTGGGTTCTTC	-	TRBD2	TRBV30	TRBJ2-1
CASSVGPSVNNEQFF	TGTGCCAGCAGCGTTGGCCCTTCCGTTAACAATGAGCAGTTCTTC	-	-	TRBV9	TRBJ2-1
CSASGTRGTNEQFF	TGCAGTGCCTCCGGGACTAGGGGAACCAATGAGCAGTTCTTC	-	TRBD2	TRBV20-1	TRBJ2-1
CASSPTGFNTEAFF	TGTGCCAGCAGTCCGACAGGGTTCAACACTGAAGCTTTCTTT	few	TRBD1	TRBV6-1	TRBJ1-1
CASSLGPTTSGRAEQFF	TGTGCCAGCAGCTTAGGCCCCACGACTAGCGGGAGGGCCGAGCAGTTCTTC	few	TRBD2	TRBV13	TRBJ2-1
CASSLDLSGSSTDTQYF	TGTGCCAGCAGCTTAGACCTGAGCGGTTCTAGCACAGATACGCAGTATTTT	few	-	TRBV7-9	TRBJ2-3
CASSFSMYNEQFF	TGTGCCAGCAGTTTTTCTATGTACAATGAGCAGTTCTTC	-	-	TRBV12-3/TRBV12-4	TRBJ2-1
CASSLYGSGYEQYF	TGTGCCAGCAGCTTATATGGAAGCGGATACGAGCAGTACTTC	-	-	TRBV5-8	TRBJ2-7
CASSLLAGGLNTGELFF	TGTGCCAGCAGTTTATTAGCGGGAGGGCTTAACACCGGGGAGCTGTTTTTT	few	TRBD2	TRBV12-3/TRBV12-4	TRBJ2-2
CATLGLPSYNEQFF	TGTGCCACCCTGGGACTCCCCTCCTACAATGAGCAGTTCTTC	-	-	TRBV7-2	TRBJ2-1
CASSLGGTYGGELFF	TGCGCCAGCAGCTTGGGAGGGACTTATGGCGGGGAGCTGTTTTTT	-	-	TRBV5-1	TRBJ2-2
CASSGDSNQPQHF	TGTGCCAGCAGCGGGGATAGCAATCAGCCCCAGCATTTT	many	-	TRBV7-2	TRBJ1-5
CASTNSYEQYF	TGCGCCAGCACCAACAGCTACGAGCAGTACTTC	-	-	TRBV5-1	TRBJ2-7